This T cell receptor (beta chain) was captured by sequencing in a study of cytomegalovirus exposure and HLA in healthy donors. Notes on the study in general: Most TCRs appeared rarely, but some public TCRs recurred in many donors. Within the data, a cluster of highly shared sequence variants was likely a sequencing artifact.

For this clone: Its antigen remains unknown.

PCR used 60 Vbeta primers and 13 Jbeta primers. TCRdb keeps only in-frame clones here, not all; method: immunoSEQ multiplex PCR. There are about 82,000 clones in the sample; around 9.1% occur only once, and approximately 25% lies in the top ten. The CDR3 has 13 residues. Germline V gene data show CDR1 as LNHDA and CDR2 as SQIVND (reference sequence). J gave up 5 bases and V 4 bases, and 5 bases lay outside the gene matches. The sequenced sample was PBMCs. This receptor was taken from a man aged 55 to 70 in good health and CMV-seropositive. The genes are TRBV19 and TRBJ2-7; 7 bases agree with TRBD2. CDR3 DNA sequence: TGTGCCAGTAGTACGGGACTACAGGACGAGCAGTACTTC. It encodes CASSTGLQDEQYF.